The clone carrying this T cell receptor beta chain ranks as medium-sized (0.01 to 0.1%). This sample is drawn from a study of CD4 and CD8 cells across lung adenocarcinoma regions. Donors had localized lung adenocarcinoma, a non-small cell lung cancer. The CDR3 extends over 18 amino acids. Germline V lookup: CDR1 MNHEY, CDR2 SVGEGT. V lost 1 base, J lost 6 bases, and 10 bases stayed unmatched. MiXCR, applied by TCRdb to the PCR reads, yields one record per CDR3 protein. Found here are roughly 20,000 distinct CDR3 sequences, roughly half of them singletons; the top ten hold roughly a quarter. The source is a female donor with lung adenocarcinoma. The CD4 and CD8 labels of this study may be unreliable. Sequenced material: CD8+ T cells from the center of a lung tumor. V is TRBV6-2 or TRBV6-3 and J is TRBJ2-1, with 12 bases that match TRBD2. For the CDR3, the DNA is TGTGCCAGCAGTTACTTATCCCCACTAGCGGGAGGTGGCAATGAGCAGTTCTTC. This gives the protein CASSYLSPLAGGGNEQFF.